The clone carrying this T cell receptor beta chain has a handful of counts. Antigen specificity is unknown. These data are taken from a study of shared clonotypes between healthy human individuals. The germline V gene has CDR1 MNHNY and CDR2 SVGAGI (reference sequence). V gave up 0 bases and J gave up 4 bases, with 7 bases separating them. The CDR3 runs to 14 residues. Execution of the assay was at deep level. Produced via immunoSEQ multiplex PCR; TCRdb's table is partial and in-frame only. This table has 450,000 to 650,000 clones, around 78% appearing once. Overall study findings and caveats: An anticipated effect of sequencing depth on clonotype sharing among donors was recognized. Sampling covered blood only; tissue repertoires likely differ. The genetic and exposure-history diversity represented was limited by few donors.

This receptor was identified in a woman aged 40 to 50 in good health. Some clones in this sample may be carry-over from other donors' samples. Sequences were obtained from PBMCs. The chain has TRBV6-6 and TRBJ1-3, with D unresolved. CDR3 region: CASSYSTEGNTIYF. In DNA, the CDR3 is TGTGCCAGCAGTTACTCCACTGAAGGAAACACCATATATTTT.